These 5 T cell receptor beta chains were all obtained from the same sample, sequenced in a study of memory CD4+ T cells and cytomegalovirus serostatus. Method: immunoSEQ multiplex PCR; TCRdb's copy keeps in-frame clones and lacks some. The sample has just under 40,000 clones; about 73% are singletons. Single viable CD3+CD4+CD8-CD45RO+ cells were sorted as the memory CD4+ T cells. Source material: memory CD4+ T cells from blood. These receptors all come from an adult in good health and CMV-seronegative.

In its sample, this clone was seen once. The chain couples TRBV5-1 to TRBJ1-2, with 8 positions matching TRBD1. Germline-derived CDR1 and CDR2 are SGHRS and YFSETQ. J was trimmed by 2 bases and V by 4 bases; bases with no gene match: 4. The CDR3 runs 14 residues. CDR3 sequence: CASSPGQDNYGYTF. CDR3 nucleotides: TGCGCCAGCAGCCCGGGACAGGACAACTATGGCTACACCTTC.

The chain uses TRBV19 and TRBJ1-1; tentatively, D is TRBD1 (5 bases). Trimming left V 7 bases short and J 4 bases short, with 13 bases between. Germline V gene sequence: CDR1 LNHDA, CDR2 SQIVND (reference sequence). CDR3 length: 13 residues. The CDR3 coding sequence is TGTGCCAGTACCATAGGGGCAAGCACTGAAGCTTTCTTT. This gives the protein CASTIGASTEAFF.

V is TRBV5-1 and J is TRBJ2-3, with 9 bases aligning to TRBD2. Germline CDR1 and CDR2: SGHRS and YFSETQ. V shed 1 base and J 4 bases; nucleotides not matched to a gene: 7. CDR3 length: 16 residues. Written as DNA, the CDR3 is TGCGCCAGCAGCTTGATAAGCGGGGGGAGTTCAGATACGCAGTATTTT. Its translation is CASSLISGGSSDTQYF.

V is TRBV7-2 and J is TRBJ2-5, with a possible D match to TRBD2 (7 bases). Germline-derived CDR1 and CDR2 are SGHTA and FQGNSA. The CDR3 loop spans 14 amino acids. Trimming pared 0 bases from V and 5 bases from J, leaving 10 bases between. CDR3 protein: CASSLAGGRETQYF. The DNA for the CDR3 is TGTGCCAGCAGCTTAGCGGGGGGGCGGGAGACCCAGTACTTC. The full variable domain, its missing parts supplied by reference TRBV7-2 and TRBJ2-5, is GAGVSQSPSNKVTEKGKDVELRCDPISGHTALYWYRQSLGQGLEFLIYFQGNSAPDKSGLPSDRFSAERTGGSVSTLTIQRTQQEDSAVYLCASSLAGGRETQYFGPGTRLLVL.

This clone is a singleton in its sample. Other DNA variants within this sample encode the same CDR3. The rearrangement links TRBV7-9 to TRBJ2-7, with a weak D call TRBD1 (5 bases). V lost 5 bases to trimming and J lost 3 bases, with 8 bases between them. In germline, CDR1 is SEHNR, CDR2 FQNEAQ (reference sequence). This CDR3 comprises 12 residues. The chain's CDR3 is CASSSQGYEQYF. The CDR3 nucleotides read TGTGCCAGCAGCAGCCAGGGCTACGAGCAGTACTTC.